The rows below give T cell receptor beta chains drawn from one sample of a study of cytomegalovirus exposure and HLA in healthy donors. Sequenced by immunoSEQ multiplex PCR; TCRdb stores in-frame clones only, minus some. The sample holds 200,000 to 250,000 clones, approximately 80% seen once. The material sequenced was PBMCs. These receptors were obtained from a male donor in good health and CMV-seronegative. CDR3s include the opening cysteine and the closing phenylalanine or tryptophan. The D gene is left open where the match is weak. The size of a clone is reported for some rows only, either as once, few or many, or as a class for expanded clones.

clone_size | d_call | j_call | v_call | cdr3_nt | cdr3_aa
NA | NA | TRBJ1-5 | TRBV21-1 | TGTGCCAGCAGCCAAAAGGGGGACAGGGGTGGCAATCAGCCCCAGCATTTT | CASSQKGDRGGNQPQHF
NA | TRBD2 | TRBJ2-7 | TRBV7-3 | TGTGCCAGCAGCAACAAAGCGGGAGCGGGGGAGCAGTACTTC | CASSNKAGAGEQYF
NA | TRBD1 | TRBJ1-2 | TRBV5-5 | TGTGCCAGCAGCAATACCGGGACAGGGGTCTATGGCTACACCTTC | CASSNTGTGVYGYTF
NA | TRBD2 | TRBJ2-4 | TRBV5-4 | TGTGCCAGCAGCCCAGGACTAGCGGGGTTGGAAAACATTCAGTACTTC | CASSPGLAGLENIQYF
NA | NA | TRBJ2-2 | TRBV19 | TGTGCCAGTAGTGTGGGACAGAACACCGGGGAGCTGTTTTTT | CASSVGQNTGELFF
NA | TRBD1 | TRBJ2-7 | TRBV19 | TGTGCCAGTAGTAACGACAGGGGGCGACGCGAGCAGTACTTC | CASSNDRGRREQYF
NA | NA | TRBJ1-2 | TRBV5-1 | TGCGCCAGCAGCCCAACTATGAGTGGCTATGGCTACACCTTC | CASSPTMSGYGYTF
NA | NA | TRBJ1-1 | TRBV5-4 | TGTGCCAGCAGCTTGTACCCGGACAAGGAAGCTTTCTTT | CASSLYPDKEAFF
once | NA | TRBJ1-5 | TRBV27 | TGTGCCAGCAGTTTAGAGGGTGGGGGCGATCAGCCCCAGCATTTT | CASSLEGGGDQPQHF
NA | NA | TRBJ2-3 | TRBV28 | TGTGCCAGCAGGGCTAGCGCAAATACGCAGTATTTT | CASRASANTQYF
NA | TRBD1 | TRBJ1-5 | TRBV18 | TGTGCCAGCTCACCAGAATATCGCTCGGACAGGGGAAGAAGCAATCAGCCCCAGCATTTT | CASSPEYRSDRGRSNQPQHF
NA | NA | TRBJ1-1 | TRBV5-1 | TGCGCCAGCAGGCTGGCGGACACTGAAGCTTTCTTT | CASRLADTEAFF
NA | NA | TRBJ2-7 | TRBV21-1 | TGTGCCAGCAGCTCGACCCCGGACAGTTCCTACGAGCAGTACTTC | CASSSTPDSSYEQYF
few | NA | TRBJ1-6 | TRBV30 | TGTGCCTGGAGTCCCGTAAGGAGGGCACCCCTCCACTTT | CAWSPVRRAPLHF
NA | NA | TRBJ2-7 | TRBV28 | TGTGCCAGCAGACCTCTCACTGAGGAGCAGTACTTC | CASRPLTEEQYF
NA | NA | TRBJ2-7 | TRBV28 | TGTGCCACCCGGTCCGGACAGACCTACGAGCAGTACTTC | CATRSGQTYEQYF
few | TRBD1 | TRBJ2-2 | TRBV28 | TGTGCCAGCAGTTCCTTGGGACAGGGAAGGACCGGGGAGCTGTTTTTT | CASSSLGQGRTGELFF
NA | NA | TRBJ1-2 | TRBV6-5 | TGTGCCAGCAGGCCCTCGAGGGACTATGGCTACACCTTC | CASRPSRDYGYTF
NA | TRBD1 | TRBJ2-1 | TRBV7-6 | TGTGCCAGCAGCCACAGGGGCAATGAGCAGTTCTTC | CASSHRGNEQFF
NA | TRBD1 | TRBJ2-5 | TRBV6-6 | TGTGCCAGCAGCGACAGGGGGGAGACCCAGTACTTC | CASSDRGETQYF
NA | NA | TRBJ2-1 | TRBV21-1 | TGTGCCAGCAGCCAGTTGAGGGCGCGGGGGGTTGGGGATGAGCAGTTCTTC | CASSQLRARGVGDEQFF
NA | NA | TRBJ2-5 | TRBV19 | TGTGCCAGTAGTCCCCAGGGCGGGACCGGGGTGACCCAGTACTTC | CASSPQGGTGVTQYF
NA | TRBD2 | TRBJ2-7 | TRBV5-1 | TGCGCCAGCTCCGAGGGACTAGCGCGCGTTACCTACGAGCAGTACTTC | CASSEGLARVTYEQYF
NA | TRBD1 | TRBJ1-2 | TRBV28 | TGTGCCAGCAGTTTCACCCAGACAGGGGGCTACACCTTC | CASSFTQTGGYTF
NA | TRBD2 | TRBJ2-2 | TRBV5-1 | TGCGCCAGCAGCTTGGTGACTAGCGGCACCGGGGAGCTGTTTTTT | CASSLVTSGTGELFF
NA | NA | TRBJ1-5 | TRBV28 | TGTGCCAGCAGTCCGGCGGGAATGGGGAATCAGCCCCAGCATTTT | CASSPAGMGNQPQHF
NA | NA | TRBJ1-3 | TRBV19 | TGTGCCAGTAGTACCCCCGGGAGTGCATTCTCTGGAAACACCATATATTTT | CASSTPGSAFSGNTIYF
NA | NA | TRBJ1-2 | TRBV28 | TGTGCCAGCGACCAGGGTAACTATGGCTACACCTTC | CASDQGNYGYTF
NA | TRBD1 | TRBJ2-7 | TRBV30 | TGTGCCTGGAATCGGGCAGGGGGAGAGTACGAGCAGTACTTC | CAWNRAGGEYEQYF
few | TRBD2 | TRBJ2-4 | TRBV5-6 | TGTGCCAGCAGCGGAACGACTAGCGGCAACAAAAACATTCAGTACTTC | CASSGTTSGNKNIQYF
few | NA | TRBJ1-5 | TRBV27 | TGTGCCAGCAGTTACAGAGGGGAGGATCAGCCCCAGCATTTT | CASSYRGEDQPQHF
NA | TRBD1 | TRBJ1-2 | TRBV2 | TGTGCCAGCATTAACAGGGGGTCTGGCTACACCTTC | CASINRGSGYTF
NA | TRBD1 | TRBJ2-7 | TRBV11-2 | TGTGCCAGCAGCTCGGGACAGCGATACGAGCAGTACTTC | CASSSGQRYEQYF
NA | NA | TRBJ1-4 | TRBV19 | TGTGCCAGTAGTTCCGCAACTAATGAAAAACTGTTTTTT | CASSSATNEKLFF
few | TRBD1 | TRBJ1-4 | TRBV2 | TGTGCCAGCATGGGGACAGGGGCAGGTACTAATGAAAAACTGTTTTTT | CASMGTGAGTNEKLFF
NA | NA | TRBJ2-7 | TRBV28 | TGTGCCAGCAGTTCCCAGTCGGCGGGCTCCCACGAGCAGTACTTC | CASSSQSAGSHEQYF
NA | TRBD2 | TRBJ2-1 | TRBV19 | TGTGCCAGTAGGATTAGCGGGAGGGCCGGGGATGAGCAGTTCTTC | CASRISGRAGDEQFF
NA | TRBD2 | TRBJ2-1 | TRBV25-1 | TGTGCCAGCAGTGACCCACTGGGACTAGCGGGAACGACAAATGAGCGGTTCTTC | CASSDPLGLAGTTNERFF
NA | TRBD1 | TRBJ1-1 | TRBV10-3 | TGTGCCATCAGTGTAGCGGACAGGGGCGCCCTTCTCACTGAAGCTTTCTTT | CAISVADRGALLTEAFF
NA | NA | TRBJ2-7 | TRBV7-6 | TGTGCCAGCAGCCTCGAGGTCCCGGCCTCGAGTTACTACGAGCAGTACTTC | CASSLEVPASSYYEQYF
NA | NA | TRBJ1-2 | TRBV28 | TGTGCCAGCCTGAACAGAAACTATGGCTACACCTTC | CASLNRNYGYTF
NA | NA | TRBJ1-2 | TRBV27 | TGTGCCAGCAGTCCAACAGGGATCTATGGCTACACCTTC | CASSPTGIYGYTF
few | TRBD2 | TRBJ2-7 | TRBV6-1 | TGTGCCAGCAGTGATGCGGGAGGGAGCTACGAGCAGTACTTC | CASSDAGGSYEQYF
NA | TRBD2 | TRBJ2-7 | TRBV6-9 | TGTGCCAGCAGTTATCTACTAGCGGGATGCTACGAGCAGTACTTC | CASSYLLAGCYEQYF
once | NA | TRBJ2-7 | TRBV6-6 | TGTGCCAGCAGTTACTCGGCGGCTGGCGAGCAGTACTTC | CASSYSAAGEQYF
NA | NA | TRBJ1-1 | TRBV18 | TGTGCCAGCTCACCACCGGCGGGGAACACTGAAGCTTTCTTT | CASSPPAGNTEAFF